A single sample gave rise to the 27 T cell receptor beta chains below, sequenced in a study of blood T cell repertoires in COVID-19. Repertoires were generated with immunoSEQ multiplex PCR, while TCRdb's copy carries only in-frame clones and drops some. The data contain about 87,000 clones, roughly 84% of them singletons. Sequencing input: peripheral blood. Receptors were obtained from a woman aged 80 or older with acute or convalescent COVID-19.

V and J are TRBV4-1 and TRBJ2-5, with a tentative D call TRBD2 (5 bases). The V gene lost 3 bases and the J gene lost 5 bases, with 10 bases spanning the gap. Germline CDR1 reads MGHRA; CDR2 reads YSYEKL. There are 13 residues in the CDR3. The CDR3 sequence: CASSQGDRETQYF. The CDR3 DNA reads TGCGCCAGCAGCCAGGGAGATAGGGAGACCCAGTACTTC.

The chain is built from TRBV7-9 and TRBJ1-5; 7 bases match TRBD1. The length of the CDR3 is 14 residues. The V and J ends lost 5 bases and 1 base, in that order; junction bases with no gene match: 2. CDR1 and CDR2 from the germline V gene are SEHNR and FQNEAQ (reference sequence). For the CDR3, the DNA is TGTGCCAGCAGCACACAGGGGAGCAATCAGCCCCAGCATTTT. As protein: CASSTQGSNQPQHF.

V is TRBV19 and J is TRBJ1-6, with 7 bases that match TRBD1. The CDR3 extends over 16 amino acids. V shed 4 bases, J shed 2 bases, and the junction held 5 bases outside the gene matches. In germline, CDR1 is LNHDA, CDR2 SQIVND (reference sequence). The CDR3 protein is CASSTGQSPYNSPLHF. CDR3 in DNA: TGTGCCAGTAGTACGGGACAGTCACCCTATAATTCACCCCTCCACTTT. Full variable domain (remainder filled in from reference TRBV19 and TRBJ1-6): DGGITQSPKYLFRKEGQNVTLSCEQNLNHDAMYWYRQDPGQGLRLIYYSQIVNDFQKGDIAEGYSVSREKKESFPLTVTSAQKNPTAFYLCASSTGQSPYNSPLHFGNGTRLTVT.

The chain combines TRBV3-1 (or the pseudogene TRBV3-2) with TRBJ2-7; 11 nucleotides match TRBD2. V trimming: 3 bases; J trimming: 5 bases; junction bases outside the gene matches: 6. Germline V gene sequence: CDR1 LGHDT, CDR2 YNNKEL (reference sequence). The CDR3 spans 15 residues. The CDR3 protein is CASSQVSGGAHEQYF. CDR3 DNA: TGTGCCAGCAGCCAGGTTAGCGGGGGGGCTCACGAGCAGTACTTC.

The rearrangement uses TRBV12-2 and TRBJ1-5. TRBV12-2 is an annotated pseudogene. The CDR3 is made up of 15 amino acids. The CDR3 DNA follows: TGTGCAAGTCGCTCCAGGCCGGGGGGGTATCAGCCCCAGCATTTT. Its translation: CASRSRPGGYQPQHF.

A single count supports this clone. This rearrangement joins TRBV7-9 to TRBJ1-1; no clear D gene. The V gene's germline CDR1 is SEHNR and CDR2 FQNEAQ (reference sequence). The CDR3 sequence is 13 residues long. Trimming took off 5 bases at V and 3 bases at J, with 10 bases between the two ends. The CDR3 sequence is CASSQELDTEAFF. CDR3 bases: TGTGCCAGCAGCCAGGAATTAGACACTGAAGCTTTCTTT.

This clone has just a few counts. The V gene is TRBV6-2 or TRBV6-3, the J gene TRBJ1-1; TRBD1 is a possible D gene (5 bases). The ends were cut back, 2 bases at V and 4 bases at J, with 17 bases in the middle. The V gene's germline CDR1 is MNHEY and CDR2 SVGEGT. The CDR3 covers 16 residues. In DNA form, the CDR3 reads TGTGCCAGCAGTTACGCGGCAGGGCGCCGAGGCACTGAAGCTTTCTTT. This codes for CASSYAAGRRGTEAFF.

The V gene is TRBV3-1 (or the pseudogene TRBV3-2), the J gene TRBJ1-5; no definite D call. Per germline, CDR1 LGHDT and CDR2 YNNKEL (reference sequence). With 0 bases removed from V and 1 base from J, the gap between germline ends came to 10 bases. This CDR3 contains 16 residues. The CDR3 region has the DNA TGTGCCAGCAGCCAAGATGCCTTACACAGCAATCAGCCCCAGCATTTT. Its translation: CASSQDALHSNQPQHF.

V is TRBV2 and J is TRBJ2-5; 7 bases align to TRBD2. V dropped 1 base and J dropped 6; count of bases not matched to a gene: 8. Germline V lookup: CDR1 SNHLY, CDR2 FYNNEI. The CDR3 runs to 15 residues. The CDR3 DNA reads TGTGCCAGCAGTGAAGGGGGGAGGGCCGGGAAGACCCAGTACTTC. As protein: CASSEGGRAGKTQYF.

The chain carries TRBV7-8 and TRBJ2-1; TRBD2 agrees at 9 bases. Looked up from germline, CDR1 is SGHVS and CDR2 is FQNEAQ. With V trimmed by 3 bases and J by 5 bases, 5 bases remained unmatched. The CDR3 spans 15 residues. CDR3 region: CASSLTSGANNEQFF. The DNA for the CDR3 is TGTGCCAGCAGCTTGACTAGCGGAGCGAACAATGAGCAGTTCTTC. Full variable domain (outside the CDR3, taken from reference TRBV7-8 and TRBJ2-1): GAGVSQSPRYKVAKRGQDVALRCDPISGHVSLFWYQQALGQGPEFLTYFQNEAQLDKSGLPSDRFFAERPEGSVSTLKIQRTQQEDSAVYLCASSLTSGANNEQFFGPGTRLTVL.

The chain couples TRBV6-5 to TRBJ1-5, with TRBD1 matching 7 bases. Germline V gene lookup returns CDR1 MNHEY and CDR2 SVGAGI. The CDR3 totals 15 residues. V shed 7 bases, J shed 0 bases, and the junction held 6 bases outside the gene matches. CDR3 sequence (DNA): TGTGCCAGCAAACCGGACAGGATTAGCAATCAGCCCCAGCATTTT. Translating gives CASKPDRISNQPQHF.

This chain links TRBV10-1 with TRBJ2-7; D possibly corresponds to TRBD2 (5 bases). V lost 6 bases and J 3 bases, leaving 15 bases between the germline ends. Germline V lookup: CDR1 WNHNN, CDR2 SYGVQD (reference sequence). This CDR3 has 14 amino acids. The CDR3 sequence: CASSGIHNIYEQYF. The CDR3 DNA reads TGCGCCAGCAGCGGGATTCACAACATCTACGAGCAGTACTTC.

The chain carries TRBV4-3 and TRBJ1-4, with D uncertain. The CDR3 extends over 14 amino acids. Trimming removed 1 base at V and 8 bases at J, with 11 bases between. The germline V gene encodes CDR1 LGHNA and CDR2 YSLEER. CDR3 region: CASSQGRDREKLFF. CDR3 DNA: TGCGCCAGCAGCCAAGGGAGGGATCGAGAAAAACTGTTTTTT.

The chain uses TRBV7-2 and TRBJ1-6; D is uncertain. CDR3 length: 12 residues. Germline V gene data show CDR1 as SGHTA and CDR2 as FQGNSA. The germline V and J ends were trimmed by 1 base and 10 bases, with 5 bases remaining between them. The CDR3 DNA sequence: TGTGCCAGCAGCTTAGGGAGCTCACCCCTCCACTTT. This sequence encodes CASSLGSSPLHF.

V and J are TRBV11-2 and TRBJ2-3, with unresolved D. The germline V gene encodes CDR1 SGHAT and CDR2 FQNNGV. The CDR3 length is 13 residues. The germline V and J ends were trimmed by 1 base and 6 bases, with 8 bases remaining between them. The CDR3 DNA follows: TGTGCCAGCAGCTTAGGCTCGAGGGATACGCAGTATTTT. This translates into CASSLGSRDTQYF.

The chain combines TRBV4-1 with TRBJ1-4; D is possibly TRBD1 (5 bases). CDR1 is MGHRA and CDR2 is YSYEKL in the germline V gene. The CDR3 loop spans 17 amino acids. Trimming took off 1 base at V and 8 bases at J, with 20 bases between the two ends. CDR3 nucleotides: TGCGCCAGCAGCCAAGGAGCTCTCGGGACCCGGGGGGAAAAACTGTTTTTT. Its translation: CASSQGALGTRGEKLFF.

This chain uses TRBV2 with TRBJ1-2; 8 nucleotides align to TRBD1. After removal of 4 bases from V and 2 bases from J, the junction contained 3 bases not matched to a gene. Germline V lookup: CDR1 SNHLY, CDR2 FYNNEI. The CDR3 runs to 14 residues. In nucleotides, the CDR3 is TGTGCCAGCAGTGGACAGGGGAGGAACTATGGCTACACCTTC. Amino acid sequence: CASSGQGRNYGYTF.

This clone was observed a few times. The genes are TRBV13 and TRBJ1-2; TRBD1 agrees at 8 bases. The CDR3 has 14 amino acids. V lost 2 bases, J lost 7 bases, and 6 bases stayed unmatched. Germline assignment: CDR1 PRHDT and CDR2 FYEKMQ (reference sequence). The CDR3 DNA is TGTGCCAGCAGCTTAAAGCAGGGGGCAATTGGCTACACCTTC. Translating it yields CASSLKQGAIGYTF.

The chain couples TRBV11-3 to TRBJ1-1, with D possibly matching TRBD1 (6 bases). From germline, CDR1 is SGHNT and CDR2 YENEEA. The CDR3 contains 14 residues. V gave up 4 bases and J gave up 5 bases, with 14 bases separating them. In nucleotides, the CDR3 is TGTGCCAGCAGCTCGGGTGTGGGGGCAACTGAAGCTTTCTTT. As protein: CASSSGVGATEAFF.

The chain links TRBV19 to TRBJ1-5; TRBD1 agrees at 7 bases. CDR3 size: 14 residues. V shed 6 bases, J shed 5 bases, and the junction held 7 bases outside the gene matches. Germline CDR1 reads LNHDA; CDR2 reads SQIVND (reference sequence). This chain's CDR3 is CASSIQGEYQPQHF. CDR3 in DNA: TGTGCCAGTAGCATCCAGGGGGAATATCAGCCCCAGCATTTT.

The chain couples TRBV29-1 to TRBJ2-7, with TRBD2 as a possible D gene (5 bases). The length of the CDR3 is 15 residues. Germline V gene sequence: CDR1 SQVTM, CDR2 ANQGSEA. V was pared by 7 bases and J by 0 bases, with 19 bases between. The CDR3 sequence: CSADDRGSPSYEQYF. As DNA, the CDR3 is TGCAGCGCCGACGATCGGGGTTCCCCCTCCTACGAGCAGTACTTC.

J is TRBJ1-1 and V is TRBV5-1; weak D call: TRBD1 (6 bases). The CDR3 spans 15 residues. The V gene lost 4 bases and the J gene lost 0 bases, with 13 bases spanning the gap. Germline lookup yields CDR1 SGHRS and CDR2 YFSETQ. The CDR3 DNA reads as TGCGCCAGCAGCAACGTTGGACAGATGAACACTGAAGCTTTCTTT. It translates to CASSNVGQMNTEAFF.

This rearrangement joins TRBV9 to TRBJ2-7; weak D call: TRBD2 (6 bases). Germline values: CDR1 SGDLS, CDR2 YYNGEE. This CDR3 region has 15 residues. The germline V and J ends were trimmed by 0 bases and 2 bases, with 12 bases remaining between them. CDR3 in DNA: TGTGCCAGCAGCGTAGAGAGCGGGCCCCCCTACGAGCAGTACTTC. Its protein is CASSVESGPPYEQYF.

This clone was picked up one time. The chain employs TRBV10-3 and TRBJ1-5; 8 bases fit TRBD1. The CDR3 is made up of 15 amino acids. The germline V gene encodes CDR1 ENHRY and CDR2 SYGVKD. The ends lost 2 bases at V and 6 bases at J; junction bases unmatched: 6. The DNA for the CDR3 is TGTGCCATCAGTGAGAGGGCAGGGGGCGGTCAGCCCCAGCATTTT. Translated: CAISERAGGGQPQHF.

The rearrangement joins TRBV2 to TRBJ2-3; 15 nucleotides align to TRBD2. The CDR3 is 15 residues long. Germline V lookup: CDR1 SNHLY, CDR2 FYNNEI. Trimming removed 10 bases from V and 2 bases from J; junction bases left unmatched: 4. This chain's CDR3 is CATGLAGGPTDTQYF. The CDR3 nucleotides read TGTGCCACCGGACTAGCGGGGGGGCCCACAGATACGCAGTATTTT.

The chain employs TRBV3-1 (or the pseudogene TRBV3-2) and TRBJ1-2; the D gene is possibly TRBD1 (5 bases). Germline V gene sequence: CDR1 LGHDT, CDR2 YNNKEL (reference sequence). This CDR3 comprises 13 residues. The V end was cut by 4 bases, the J end by 8 bases, with 14 bases between. The chain's CDR3 is CASSPRKGPGYTF. The CDR3 DNA is TGTGCCAGCAGCCCCCGCAAGGGGCCCGGCTACACCTTC.

The gene calls are TRBV3-1 (or the pseudogene TRBV3-2) and TRBJ2-3, with 12 bases identical to TRBD2. This CDR3 has 16 amino acids. After removal of 5 bases from V and 1 base from J, the junction contained 4 bases not matched to a gene. CDR1 and CDR2 from the germline V gene are LGHDT and YNNKEL (reference sequence). The CDR3 bases are TGTGCCAGCAGCAGACTAGCGGGAGTTGGCACAGATACGCAGTATTTT. Its translation is CASSRLAGVGTDTQYF.